Detailed here is one TCR beta chain. The target antigen is unknown. From germline, CDR1 is SEHNR and CDR2 FQNEAQ (reference sequence). The CDR3 spans 14 residues. Trimming cost V 1 base and J 0 bases, with 6 bases left between them. The data belong to a study of cytomegalovirus exposure and HLA in healthy donors. Study results and limitations: Being productive about 90% or about 30% of the time was typical of most TCR beta V segments in an earlier analysis. Cytomegalovirus association was assigned to over 150 TCR beta chains.

The PCR contained 60 Vbeta and 13 Jbeta primers. The assay was immunoSEQ multiplex PCR, and TCRdb's table has in-frame clones only and misses some. The table records 150,000 to 200,000 clones, 68% of them present only once. The sequence derives from a woman aged 18-30 years in good health and CMV-seropositive. Sequenced: PBMCs. V gene TRBV7-9 combines with J gene TRBJ1-1; D is perhaps TRBD1 (5 bases). CDR3 nucleotide sequence: TGTGCCAGCAGCTTAGAGGGGATGAACACTGAAGCTTTCTTT. This encodes CASSLEGMNTEAFF.